This T cell receptor beta chain comes out of a study of glioma-infiltrating T cells. Study results and caveats: CDR3 overlap between tissue and blood was very small. Gliomas, especially low-grade, showed above-expected tissue-blood divergence; non-neoplastic patients showed below.

About this clonotype itself: Its matching antigen is unknown.

The germline V gene has CDR1 LNHDA and CDR2 SQIVND (reference sequence). V dropped 4 bases and J dropped 1 base, with 11 bases sitting between them. The CDR3 sequence is 14 residues long. The iRepertoire nested amplicon-rescue multiplex PCR amplified TCR alpha and beta CDR3s from RNA. For one-step reverse transcription and amplification, about 85-400 ng of tissue mRNA or PBMC total RNA was used. TCRdb passed the multiplex PCR reads through MiXCR, listing each CDR3 protein once. The sample consists of about 140,000 distinct CDR3 sequences, roughly 43% of them appearing once. The source material was glioma tissue, nonneoplastic brain tissue, or PBMCs (not recorded which). The TCR was taken from a human donor with low-grade glioma or glioblastoma, undergoing nonglioma brain surgery, or in good health (not recorded which). J is TRBJ2-7 and V is TRBV19, with D tentatively TRBD2 (5 bases). DNA of the CDR3: TGTGCCAGTAGTAGAAAGACGGGATCCTACGAGCAGTACTTC. It yields the protein CASSRKTGSYEQYF. The full variable domain, its missing parts supplied by reference TRBV19 and TRBJ2-7, is DGGITQSPKYLFRKEGQNVTLSCEQNLNHDAMYWYRQDPGQGLRLIYYSQIVNDFQKGDIAEGYSVSREKKESFPLTVTSAQKNPTAFYLCASSRKTGSYEQYFGPGTRLTVT.